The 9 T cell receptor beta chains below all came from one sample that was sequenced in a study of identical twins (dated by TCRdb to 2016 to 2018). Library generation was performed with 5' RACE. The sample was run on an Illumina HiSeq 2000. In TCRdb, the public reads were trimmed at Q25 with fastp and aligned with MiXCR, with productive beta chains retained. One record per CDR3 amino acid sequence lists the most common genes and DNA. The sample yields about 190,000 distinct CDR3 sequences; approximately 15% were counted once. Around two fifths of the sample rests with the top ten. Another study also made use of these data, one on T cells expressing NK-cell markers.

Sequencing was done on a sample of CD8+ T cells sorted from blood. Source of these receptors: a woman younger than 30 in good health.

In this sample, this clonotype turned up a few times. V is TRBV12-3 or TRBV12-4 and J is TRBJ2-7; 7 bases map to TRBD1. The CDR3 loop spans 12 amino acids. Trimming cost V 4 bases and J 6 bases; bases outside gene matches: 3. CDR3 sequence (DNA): TGTGCCAGCAGTTCCTCAGGGGGCGAGCAGTACTTC. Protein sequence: CASSSSGGEQYF.

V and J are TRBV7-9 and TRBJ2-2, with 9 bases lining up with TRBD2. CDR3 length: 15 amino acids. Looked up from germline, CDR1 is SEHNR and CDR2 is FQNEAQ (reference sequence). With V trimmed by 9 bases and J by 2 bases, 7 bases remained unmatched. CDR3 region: CASGRLAVNTGELFF. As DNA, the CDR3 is TGTGCCAGTGGGCGACTAGCGGTAAACACCGGGGAGCTGTTTTTT.

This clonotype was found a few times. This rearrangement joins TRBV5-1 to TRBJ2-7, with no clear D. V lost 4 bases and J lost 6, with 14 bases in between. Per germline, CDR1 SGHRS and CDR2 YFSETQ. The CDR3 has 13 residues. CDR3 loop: CASSIDWSTEQYF. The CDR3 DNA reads TGCGCCAGCAGCATCGACTGGAGTACCGAGCAGTACTTC.

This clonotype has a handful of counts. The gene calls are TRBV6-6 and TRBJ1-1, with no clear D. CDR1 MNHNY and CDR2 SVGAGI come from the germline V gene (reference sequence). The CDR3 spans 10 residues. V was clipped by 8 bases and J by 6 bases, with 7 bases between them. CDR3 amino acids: CASGSPEAFF. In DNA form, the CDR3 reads TGTGCCAGCGGGTCACCTGAAGCTTTCTTT.

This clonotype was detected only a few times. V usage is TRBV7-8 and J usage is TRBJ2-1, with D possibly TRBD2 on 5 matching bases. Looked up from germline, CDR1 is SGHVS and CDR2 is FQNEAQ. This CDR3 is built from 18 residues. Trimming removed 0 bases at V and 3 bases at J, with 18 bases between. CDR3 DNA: TGTGCCAGCAGCTTAGCGATGGGAGTAGCGCTCCTCTACAATGAGCAGTTCTTC. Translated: CASSLAMGVALLYNEQFF.

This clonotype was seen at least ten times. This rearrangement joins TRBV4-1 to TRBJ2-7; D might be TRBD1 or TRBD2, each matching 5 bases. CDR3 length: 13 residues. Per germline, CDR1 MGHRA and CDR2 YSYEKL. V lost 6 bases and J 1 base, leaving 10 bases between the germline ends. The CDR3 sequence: CASRGDLSYEQYF. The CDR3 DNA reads TGCGCCAGCAGAGGGGACCTGTCCTACGAGCAGTACTTC.

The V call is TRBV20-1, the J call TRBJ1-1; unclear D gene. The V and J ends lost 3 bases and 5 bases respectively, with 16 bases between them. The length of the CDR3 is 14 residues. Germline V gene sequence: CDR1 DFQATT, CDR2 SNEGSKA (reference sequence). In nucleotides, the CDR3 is TGCAGTGCTAGGTTGCTGGTATTAGGGACTGAAGCTTTCTTT. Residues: CSARLLVLGTEAFF.

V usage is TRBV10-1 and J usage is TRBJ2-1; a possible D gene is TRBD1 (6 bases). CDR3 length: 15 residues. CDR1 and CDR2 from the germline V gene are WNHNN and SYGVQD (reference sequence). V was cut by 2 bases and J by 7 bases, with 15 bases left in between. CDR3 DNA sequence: TGCGCCAGCAGTGAGCTCCAGGGGCTCGAGAATGAGCAGTTCTTC. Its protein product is CASSELQGLENEQFF.

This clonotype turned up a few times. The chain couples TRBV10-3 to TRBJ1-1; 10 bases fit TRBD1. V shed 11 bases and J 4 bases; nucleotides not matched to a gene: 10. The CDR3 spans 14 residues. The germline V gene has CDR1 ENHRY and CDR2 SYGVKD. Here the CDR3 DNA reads TGTGCCTCCGCACCGGGACAGGGGTTCACTGAAGCTTTCTTT. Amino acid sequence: CASAPGQGFTEAFF.